Here is one T cell receptor (beta chain) with its context. The CDR3 covers 14 residues. The V gene's germline CDR1 is LNHDA and CDR2 SQIVND (reference sequence). This specimen comes from a study of T cells expressing NK-cell markers. Study-wide background: Researchers got TCR beta repertoires out of sorted CD3+CD56+NKG2C+, CD3+CD56+NKG2C- and CD3+CD56-NKG2C+ T cells. The study sequenced eight donors, seven HCMV-seropositive and one seronegative.

TCR beta cDNA was generated via 5'RACE template switching incorporating UMIs. From its re-call of the 5' RACE reads, TCRdb lists each CDR3 protein once, without DNA. The repertoire shows 300,000 to 450,000 distinct CDR3 sequences; the top ten hold roughly 5.4%. The rearrangement uses TRBV19 and TRBJ2-1. The receptor was isolated from a man aged 18-70 years in good health. The source material was blood T cells: a sorted CD56 or NKG2C T cell subset, CD4+ or CD8+ T cells, or bulk PBMC T cells (not recorded which). CDR3 sequence reads: CASSTRSRSGEQFF.